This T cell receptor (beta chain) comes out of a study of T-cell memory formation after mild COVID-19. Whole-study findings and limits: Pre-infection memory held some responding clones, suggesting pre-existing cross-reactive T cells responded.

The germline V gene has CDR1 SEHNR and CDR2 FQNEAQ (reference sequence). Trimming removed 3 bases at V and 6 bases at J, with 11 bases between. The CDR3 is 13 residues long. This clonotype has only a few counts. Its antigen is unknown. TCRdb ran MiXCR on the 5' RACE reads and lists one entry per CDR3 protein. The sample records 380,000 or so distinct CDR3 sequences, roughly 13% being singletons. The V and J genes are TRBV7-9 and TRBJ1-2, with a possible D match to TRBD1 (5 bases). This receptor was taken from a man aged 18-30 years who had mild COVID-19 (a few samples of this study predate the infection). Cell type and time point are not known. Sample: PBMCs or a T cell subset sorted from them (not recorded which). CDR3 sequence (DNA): TGTGCCAGCAGCTTGCAGGGCCAGGATGGCTACACCTTC. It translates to CASSLQGQDGYTF.